This passage covers 20 T cell receptor beta chains from one sample sequenced in a study of vaccination effects on CD4 cells after COVID-19. Profiling relied on immunoSEQ multiplex PCR, and the TCRdb table lists in-frame clones only, not all of them. The profile covers some 41,000 clones, with 70% to 80% appearing a single time and 9.5% to 14% taken by the ten largest. Their specific antigens are unknown. Before sequencing took place, the ViraFEST assay used viral peptide pools to expand antigen-specific CD4+ T cells. With approximately 9 days of culture completed, CD4+ T cells were isolated. Among the vaccine recipients, none had a prior SARS-CoV-2 infection, and nucleocapsid antibodies were negative. The sequencing used CD4+ T cells from PBMCs cultured with SARS-CoV-2 spike peptides, collected before COVID-19 vaccination. These receptors were taken from a human donor who received a COVID-19 vaccine.

V gene TRBV6-5 combines with J gene TRBJ1-2; possible D gene TRBD1, 5 bases. The CDR3 spans 14 residues. V lost 4 bases to trimming and J lost 0 bases, with 9 bases between them. Germline V lookup: CDR1 MNHEY, CDR2 SVGAGI. Written as DNA, the CDR3 is TGTGCCAGCAGTTCGGCAGGGTCTAACTATGGCTACACCTTC. Protein sequence: CASSSAGSNYGYTF.

V gene TRBV6-5 combines with J gene TRBJ1-2; TRBD1 might be the D (5 bases). The CDR3 runs to 13 residues. CDR1 and CDR2 from the germline V gene are MNHEY and SVGAGI. V was clipped by 6 bases and J by 2 bases, with 10 bases between them. For the CDR3, the DNA is TGTGCCAGCAGGAATTCAGGGAACTATGGCTACACCTTC. Amino acid sequence: CASRNSGNYGYTF.

As concerns this clone: One end of the junction is discordant with germline, which a read error may explain. The rearrangement uses TRBV7-2 and TRBJ2-1; maybe TRBD2 (6 bases). The germline CDR1 and CDR2 sequences are SGHTA and FQGNSA. The CDR3 runs 13 residues. The CDR3 reads CASTPSVYTEQFF. DNA of the CDR3: TGTGCCAGCACCCCTAGCGTCTACACTGAGCAGTTCTTC.

This clone was observed once. This rearrangement joins TRBV7-9 to TRBJ2-2; the match to TRBD2 covers 14 bases. V gave up 5 bases and J gave up 5 bases; unmatched junction bases: 7. Germline CDR1 is SEHNR and CDR2 is FQNEAQ (reference sequence). The CDR3 length is 17 residues. CDR3 nucleotides: TGTGCCAGCAGCCCAAAGACTAGCGGGGGGGATACCGGGGAGCTGTTTTTT. Translation: CASSPKTSGGDTGELFF.

The gene calls are TRBV25-1 and TRBJ1-1; the match to TRBD1 covers 8 bases. The CDR3 has 14 residues. V shed 7 bases, J shed 3 bases, and the junction held 7 bases outside the gene matches. The germline gives CDR1 MGHDK, CDR2 SYGVNS. CDR3: CASTLNRGDTEAFF. DNA for the CDR3: TGTGCCAGCACGTTAAACAGGGGGGACACTGAAGCTTTCTTT.

This clone was recorded only once. The chain uses TRBV9 and TRBJ1-2, with a possible D match to TRBD1 (5 bases). Germline V gene lookup returns CDR1 SGDLS and CDR2 YYNGEE. Trimming removed 6 bases at V and 0 bases at J, with 12 bases between. This CDR3 comprises 14 residues. The CDR3 sequence: CASTLRGSNYGYTF. In DNA form, the CDR3 reads TGTGCCAGCACCTTGCGGGGCTCTAACTATGGCTACACCTTC.

V and J are TRBV18 and TRBJ1-5; D unclear. V was cut by 1 base and J by 1 base, with 5 bases left in between. The CDR3 is made up of 14 amino acids. The germline gives CDR1 KGHSH, CDR2 LQKENI. The CDR3 DNA reads as TGTGCCAGCTCACCACAAAGAAGCAATCAGCCCCAGCATTTT. The encoded protein is CASSPQRSNQPQHF.

The CDR3, as DNA: TGCGCCAGCAGCTTGGATGGGAATTCACCCCTCCACTTT. Translation: CASSLDGNSPLHF. This sequence joins TRBV5-1 and TRBJ1-6, with unresolved D. CDR1 and CDR2 from the germline V gene are SGHRS and YFSETQ. Trimming took 0 bases from V and 7 from J, leaving 5 bases between them. The CDR3 spans 13 residues.

The chain carries TRBV2 and TRBJ2-5; TRBD1 is a possible D gene (6 bases). Germline V gene lookup returns CDR1 SNHLY and CDR2 FYNNEI. V lost 6 bases and J lost 5, with 13 bases in between. CDR3 length equals 13 residues. DNA for the CDR3: TGTGCCAGCAGCCGGGACATAATGGAGACCCAGTACTTC. It yields the protein CASSRDIMETQYF.

The rearrangement uses TRBV19 and TRBJ2-5; 7 bases map to TRBD1. Germline loops: CDR1 LNHDA, CDR2 SQIVND (reference sequence). After removal of 3 bases from V and 2 bases from J, the junction contained 3 bases not matched to a gene. This CDR3 region has 14 residues. This CDR3 is CASSIQGVQETQYF. CDR3 nucleotide sequence: TGTGCCAGTAGTATCCAGGGGGTTCAAGAGACCCAGTACTTC.

The J gene is TRBJ2-2, the V gene TRBV5-1, with D unclear. CDR3 length equals 14 residues. Per the germline V gene, CDR1 is SGHRS and CDR2 is YFSETQ. V was shortened by 5 bases and J by 0 bases, with 8 bases between the two germline ends. CDR3 nucleotides: TGCGCCAGCAGGGCAAACCCGAACACCGGGGAGCTGTTTTTT. This codes for CASRANPNTGELFF.

The rearrangement uses TRBV4-2 and TRBJ1-2; 7 bases map to TRBD1. Germline-derived CDR1 and CDR2 are LGHNA and YNFKEQ. V lost 5 bases and J lost 2; bases outside the gene matches: 8. The CDR3 is 15 residues long. The CDR3 is CASSFLRDSNYGYTF. DNA of the CDR3: TGTGCCAGCAGCTTCCTCCGGGACAGCAACTATGGCTACACCTTC.

The rearrangement joins TRBV18 to TRBJ2-7, with TRBD1 matching 10 bases. The V gene end was trimmed by 2 bases and the J gene end by 6 bases; junction bases not matched to a gene: 4. The CDR3 extends over 14 amino acids. Germline V CDR1 and CDR2: KGHSH, LQKENI. The CDR3 protein is CASSPETGGVEQYV. CDR3 bases: TGTGCCAGCTCACCAGAGACAGGGGGCGTCGAGCAGTACGTC.

This clone was counted only a few times. CDR3 DNA: TGTGCCAGCAGCTTACCGGGACTAGCGGGGAGGACCGGGGAGCTGTTTTTT. Protein sequence: CASSLPGLAGRTGELFF. The chain links TRBV3-1 (or the pseudogene TRBV3-2) to TRBJ2-2, with TRBD2 matching 13 bases. The CDR3 covers 17 residues. The J segment lost 5 bases and the V segment lost 5 bases, leaving 8 bases of the junction unmatched. Germline lookup yields CDR1 LGHDT and CDR2 YNNKEL (reference sequence).

In DNA form, the CDR3 reads TGTGCCAGTAGTATCAACGGGCCTTCAGGGGAGACCCAGTACTTC. Residues: CASSINGPSGETQYF. This chain connects TRBV19 to TRBJ2-5; D may be TRBD1 (5 bases). Germline V lookup: CDR1 LNHDA, CDR2 SQIVND (reference sequence). CDR3 length equals 15 residues. V was clipped by 3 bases and J by 5 bases, with 16 bases between them. The full variable domain, in which reference TRBV19 and TRBJ2-5 provide the parts outside the CDR3, is DGGITQSPKYLFRKEGQNVTLSCEQNLNHDAMYWYRQDPGQGLRLIYYSQIVNDFQKGDIAEGYSVSREKKESFPLTVTSAQKNPTAFYLCASSINGPSGETQYFGPGTRLLVL.

The chain has TRBV5-6 and TRBJ2-2; D is undetermined. The V end was cut by 4 bases, the J end by 0 bases, with 7 bases between. This CDR3 comprises 14 residues. The germline V gene encodes CDR1 SGHDT and CDR2 YYEEEE. CDR3 in amino acids: CASSLLANTGELFF. The CDR3 nucleotides are TGTGCCAGCAGCCTACTCGCGAACACCGGGGAGCTGTTTTTT. The full variable domain, in which reference TRBV5-6 and TRBJ2-2 provide the parts outside the CDR3, is DAGVTQSPTHLIKTRGQQVTLRCSPKSGHDTVSWYQQALGQGPQFIFQYYEEEERQRGNFPDRFSGHQFPNYSSELNVNALLLGDSALYLCASSLLANTGELFFGEGSRLTVL.

This clone was counted a single time. J is TRBJ1-1 and V is TRBV7-2; D perhaps matches TRBD1 (5 bases). V lost 6 bases and J 5 bases, leaving 13 bases between the germline ends. The germline CDR1 and CDR2 sequences are SGHTA and FQGNSA. The CDR3 has 13 residues. The CDR3 loop is CASRWGGGTEAFF. CDR3 DNA: TGTGCCAGCAGGTGGGGGGGAGGAACTGAAGCTTTCTTT.

The chain joins TRBV6-1 to TRBJ1-5; D is ambiguous. Germline V lookup: CDR1 MNHNS, CDR2 SASEGT. V was cut by 1 base and J by 2 bases, with 9 bases left in between. The CDR3 totals 15 residues. The CDR3: CASSEDPRGNQPQHF. CDR3 nucleotides: TGTGCCAGCAGTGAAGACCCGCGGGGCAATCAGCCCCAGCATTTT.

The chain employs TRBV28 and TRBJ2-7, with 8 bases lining up with TRBD1. Germline-derived CDR1 and CDR2 are MDHEN and SYDVKM. The CDR3 is 15 residues long. V was clipped by 4 bases and J by 3 bases; unmatched bases: 8. The CDR3: CASSSTGTGLYEQYV. Here the CDR3 DNA reads TGTGCCAGCAGTTCGACCGGGACAGGACTCTACGAGCAGTACGTC.

This clone showed up just once. V and J are TRBV28 and TRBJ2-6; 8 bases are a match to TRBD1. Germline CDR1 reads MDHEN; CDR2 reads SYDVKM. CDR3 length: 18 residues. J was trimmed by 5 bases and V by 8 bases; bases with no gene match: 17. CDR3 DNA: TGTGCCAGCGGCGAGCCGGGACAGGTTACATTTAGGGCCAACGTCCTGACTTTC. This translates into CASGEPGQVTFRANVLTF. The full variable domain, with the rest looked up from reference TRBV28 and TRBJ2-6, is DVKVTQSSRYLVKRTGEKVFLECVQDMDHENMFWYRQDPGLGLRLIYFSYDVKMKEKGDIPEGYSVSREKKERFSLILESASTNQTSMYLCASGEPGQVTFRANVLTFGAGSRLTVL.